These T cell receptor beta chains were read from a single sample in a study of shared clonotypes between healthy human individuals. The data were produced by immunoSEQ multiplex PCR, yet TCRdb's version contains in-frame clones alone and is incomplete. Of approximately 810,000 clones listed, more than 85% are singletons. What was sequenced was naive CD8+ T cells sorted from blood. The receptors stem from a man younger than 40 in good health. The CDR3 runs from the conserved cysteine through the conserved F or W. A D gene is named only where the DNA matches it firmly. Part of the rows lack a size; the others show once, few, many or a class for expanded clones.

>TRBJ2-5|TRBV5-1|.|.
TGCGCCAGCAGCTTGGTGTTGGACTTCCAAGAGACCCAGTACTTC
CASSLVLDFQETQYF
>TRBJ1-2|TRBV5-1|.|TRBD1
TGCGCCAGCAGCTACAGGGGAGGGCTTGATGGCTACACCTTC
CASSYRGGLDGYTF
>TRBJ2-7|TRBV2|.|.
TGTGCCAGCACAGGACAGATTTACGAGCAGTACTTC
CASTGQIYEQYF
>TRBJ2-7|TRBV14|.|.
TGTGCCAGCAGCCGTCGGGGGTACGAGCAGTACTTC
CASSRRGYEQYF
>TRBJ1-5|TRBV4-1|few|.
TGCGCCAGCAGCCAAGATGAGTATCAGCCCCAGCATTTT
CASSQDEYQPQHF
>TRBJ2-3|TRBV11-2|.|.
TGTGCCAGCAGTCTAGAGTGGCGGATCACAGATACGCAGTATTTT
CASSLEWRITDTQYF
>TRBJ1-2|TRBV15|.|.
TGTGCCACCAGCAGAGCAGGGGTTTTCTATGGCTACACCTTC
CATSRAGVFYGYTF
>TRBJ2-7|TRBV20-1|.|.
TGCAGTGCTAGATTTGGTTACGAGCAGTACTTC
CSARFGYEQYF
>TRBJ2-7|TRBV6-5|.|.
TGTGCCAGCAGTTCCGCAATTAACGAGCAGTACTTC
CASSSAINEQYF
>TRBJ2-5|TRBV27|.|TRBD2
TGTGCCAGCAGCCCAAGGACTAGCGGGACCCAAGAGACCCAGTACTTC
CASSPRTSGTQETQYF
>TRBJ2-1|TRBV11-3|.|.
TGTGCCAGCAGCCCGTGGGACTCCCCTAATGAGCAGTTCTTC
CASSPWDSPNEQFF
>TRBJ1-1|TRBV4-1|.|.
TGCGCCAGCAGCCAGGGACCTACGTTTCGTTCGGACACTGAAGCTTTCTTT
CASSQGPTFRSDTEAFF
>TRBJ2-6|TRBV7-8|.|.
TGTGCCAGCAGCTTATTTGGTGTAGGGGACATAACTCCTGGGGCCAACGTCCTGACTTTC
CASSLFGVGDITPGANVLTF
>TRBJ1-3|TRBV7-9|few|.
TGTGCCAGCTCCGCAGGGGCTGGAAACACCATATATTTT
CASSAGAGNTIYF
>TRBJ2-1|TRBV29-1|.|TRBD2
TGCAGCGTTGATCTGCGGGGGGATATGGCTTACAATGAGCAGTTCTTC
CSVDLRGDMAYNEQFF
>TRBJ1-1|TRBV5-1|.|.
TGCGCCAGCAGCTTGGTGGACGGATCTAACACTGAAGCTTTCTTT
CASSLVDGSNTEAFF
>TRBJ2-3|TRBV9|.|TRBD2
TGTGCCAGCAGTTTTCGCGCCAGCGGAGCGGGGCCAGATACGCAGTATTTT
CASSFRASGAGPDTQYF
>TRBJ2-2|TRBV7-9|.|.
TGTGCCAGCAGCCCCCAGGGCACCGGGGAGCTGTTTTTT
CASSPQGTGELFF
>TRBJ2-7|TRBV18|.|.
TGTGCCAGCTCACCGGGCAGTTTCCTTCTGGACGAGCAGTACTTC
CASSPGSFLLDEQYF
>TRBJ2-4|TRBV9|.|.
TGTGCCAGCAGCGAGGAATCACAGGGTACCTGGGACATTCAGTACTTC
CASSEESQGTWDIQYF
>TRBJ2-7|TRBV12-2|.|.
TGTGCAAGTCGAGGGGGGCTACTCCACGAGCAGTACTTC
CASRGGLLHEQYF
>TRBJ2-1|TRBV6-4|.|.
TGTGCCAGCAGTATTGGGTCGGATAATGAGCAGTTCTTC
CASSIGSDNEQFF
>TRBJ2-7|TRBV5-6|.|TRBD1
TGTGCCAGCAGCGCTAGGGACAGCTCCTACGAGCAGTACTTC
CASSARDSSYEQYF
>TRBJ2-4|TRBV10-1|.|TRBD2
TGCGCCAGCAGTGAGACAAGGACTAGCGGCATTCAGTACTTC
CASSETRTSGIQYF
>TRBJ1-2|TRBV6-6|.|.
TGTGCCAGCAGCCAGGACAGCCGGCGGACCTATGGCTACACCTTC
CASSQDSRRTYGYTF
>TRBJ2-1|TRBV7-8|.|.
TGTGCCAGCAGCTTAGTGCTAGCGGGACAGGATGAGCAGTTCTTC
CASSLVLAGQDEQFF
>TRBJ1-4|TRBV4-3|.|.
TGCGCCAGCAGCCAAGATCGTAGCCGAAATGAAAAACTGTTTTTT
CASSQDRSRNEKLFF
>TRBJ2-2|TRBV7-9|.|.
TGTGCCAGCATCCCGGCCCCCAGGACGAACACCGGGGAGCTGTTTTTT
CASIPAPRTNTGELFF
>TRBJ2-2|TRBV13|once|.
TGTGCCAGCAGCTTAGGCCTGGGGCCAAACACCGGGGAGCTGTTTTTT
CASSLGLGPNTGELFF
>TRBJ2-1|TRBV27|once|TRBD1
TGTGCCAGCAGTTTCTTCAGGGGGAATGAGCAGTTCTTC
CASSFFRGNEQFF